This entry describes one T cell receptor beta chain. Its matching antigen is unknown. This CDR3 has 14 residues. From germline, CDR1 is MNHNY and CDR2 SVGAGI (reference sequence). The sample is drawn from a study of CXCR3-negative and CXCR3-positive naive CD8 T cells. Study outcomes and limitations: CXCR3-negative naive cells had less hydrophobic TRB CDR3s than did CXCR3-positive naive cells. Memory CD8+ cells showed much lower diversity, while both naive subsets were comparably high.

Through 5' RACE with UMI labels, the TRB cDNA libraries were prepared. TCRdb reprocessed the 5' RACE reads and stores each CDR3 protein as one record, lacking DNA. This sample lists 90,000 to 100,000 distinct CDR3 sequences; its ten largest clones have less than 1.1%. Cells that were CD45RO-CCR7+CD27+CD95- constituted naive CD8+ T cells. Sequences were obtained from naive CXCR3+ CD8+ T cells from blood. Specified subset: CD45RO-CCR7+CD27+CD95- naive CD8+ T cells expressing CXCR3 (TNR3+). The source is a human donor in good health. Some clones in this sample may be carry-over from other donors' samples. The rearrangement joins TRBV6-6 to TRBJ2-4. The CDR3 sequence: CASSYSGRLNIQYF.